This paragraph reports one T cell receptor beta chain. The V gene's germline CDR1 is LNHDA and CDR2 SQIVND (reference sequence). Trimming cost V 3 bases and J 3 bases; bases outside gene matches: 3. CDR3 length: 15 residues. Enrollees, about 18 to 95 years old, lived in some 24 US areas. Recovery among Cohort 3 donors was established by two negative PCRs, clearance, or symptom resolution. Here immunoSEQ multiplex PCR was the method, and the copy in TCRdb shows in-frame clones only, minus some. The data hold 110,000 to 150,000 clones, with 86% observed a single time. The data derive from a study of blood T cell repertoires in COVID-19. Study-level background: COVID-19 samples from acute and convalescent phases originated in the United States, Italy and Spain.

The chain couples TRBV19 to TRBJ2-1; 9 positions match TRBD2. The material sequenced was PBMCs or T cells enriched from blood (not recorded which). This TCR was sampled from a man aged 50-60 years who had recovered from COVID-19. The CDR3 sequence: CASSIRGGVYNEQFF. The CDR3 region has the DNA TGTGCCAGTAGTATTCGCGGGGGGGTCTACAATGAGCAGTTCTTC.